This T cell receptor beta chain was profiled in a study of T cell responses to AZD1222 COVID-19 vaccine. The assay was immunoSEQ multiplex PCR, and TCRdb's table has in-frame clones only and misses some. The data contain about 120,000 clones, around 91% of them singletons. The V segment lost 3 bases and the J segment 8 bases; nucleotides outside the gene matches: 6. The CDR3 has 14 amino acids. Germline CDR1 reads DFQATT; CDR2 reads SNEGSKA (reference sequence). This clonotype originated in an adult who received the AZD1222 COVID-19 vaccine. The chain recombines TRBV20-1 with TRBJ1-4, with 10 positions matching TRBD1. The sequencing here drew on peripheral blood, taken 28 days after the second AZD1222 dose. The CDR3 region is CSASGGTGEEKLFF. The DNA for the CDR3 is TGCAGTGCTAGTGGAGGGACAGGGGAAGAAAAACTGTTTTTT.